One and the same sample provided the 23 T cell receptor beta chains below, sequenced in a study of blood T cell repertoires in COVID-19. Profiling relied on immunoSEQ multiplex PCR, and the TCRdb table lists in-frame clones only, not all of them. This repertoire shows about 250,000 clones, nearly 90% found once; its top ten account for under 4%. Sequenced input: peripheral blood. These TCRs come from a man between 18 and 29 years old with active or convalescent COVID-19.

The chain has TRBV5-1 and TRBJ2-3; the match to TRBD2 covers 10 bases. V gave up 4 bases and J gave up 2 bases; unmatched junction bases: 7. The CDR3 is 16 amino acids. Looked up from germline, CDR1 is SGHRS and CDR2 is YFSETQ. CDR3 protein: CASSQTGLALTDTQYF. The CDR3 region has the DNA TGCGCCAGCAGCCAGACGGGACTAGCGCTCACAGATACGCAGTATTTT.

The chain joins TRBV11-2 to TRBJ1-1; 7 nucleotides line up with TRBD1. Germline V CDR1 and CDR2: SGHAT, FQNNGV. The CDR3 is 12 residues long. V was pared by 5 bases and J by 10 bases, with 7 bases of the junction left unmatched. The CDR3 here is CASSEGASRAFF. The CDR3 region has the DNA TGTGCCAGCAGCGAGGGGGCCTCGAGAGCTTTCTTT.

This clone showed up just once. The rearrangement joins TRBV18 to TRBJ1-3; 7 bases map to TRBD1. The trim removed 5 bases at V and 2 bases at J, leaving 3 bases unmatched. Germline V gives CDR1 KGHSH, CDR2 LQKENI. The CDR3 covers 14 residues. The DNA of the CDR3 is TGTGCCAGCTCAGAGGGACAGACTGGAAACACCATATATTTT. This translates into CASSEGQTGNTIYF.

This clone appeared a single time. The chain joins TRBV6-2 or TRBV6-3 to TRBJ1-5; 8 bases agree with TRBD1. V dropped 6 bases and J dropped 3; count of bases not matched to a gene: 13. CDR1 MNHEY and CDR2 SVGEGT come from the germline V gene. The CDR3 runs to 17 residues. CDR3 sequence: CASSNPRGQAINQPQHF. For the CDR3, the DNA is TGTGCCAGCAGCAACCCGCGGGGACAGGCCATCAATCAGCCCCAGCATTTT.

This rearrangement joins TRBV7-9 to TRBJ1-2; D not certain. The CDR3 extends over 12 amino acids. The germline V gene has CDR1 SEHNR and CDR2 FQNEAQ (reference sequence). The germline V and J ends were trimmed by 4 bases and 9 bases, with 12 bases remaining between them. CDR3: CASSSEVNRYTF. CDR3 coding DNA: TGTGCCAGCAGCTCAGAAGTGAATCGCTACACCTTC. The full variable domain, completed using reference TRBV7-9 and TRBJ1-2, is DTGVSQNPRHKITKRGQNVTFRCDPISEHNRLYWYRQTLGQGPEFLTYFQNEAQLEKSRLLSDRFSAERPKGSFSTLEIQRTEQGDSAMYLCASSSEVNRYTFGSGTRLTVV.

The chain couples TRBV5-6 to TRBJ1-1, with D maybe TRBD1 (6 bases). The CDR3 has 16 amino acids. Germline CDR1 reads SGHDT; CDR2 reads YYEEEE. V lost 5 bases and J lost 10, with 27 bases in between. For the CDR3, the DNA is TGTGCCAGCAGTTCCATAGGAATCCAGGACAGAGGATCAGCTTTCTTT. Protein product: CASSSIGIQDRGSAFF.

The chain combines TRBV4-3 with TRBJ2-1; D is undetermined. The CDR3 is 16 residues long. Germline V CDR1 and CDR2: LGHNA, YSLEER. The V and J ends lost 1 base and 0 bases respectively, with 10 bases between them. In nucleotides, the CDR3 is TGCGCCAGCAGCCAAGCCCTAGTGATCTCCTACAATGAGCAGTTCTTC. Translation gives CASSQALVISYNEQFF.

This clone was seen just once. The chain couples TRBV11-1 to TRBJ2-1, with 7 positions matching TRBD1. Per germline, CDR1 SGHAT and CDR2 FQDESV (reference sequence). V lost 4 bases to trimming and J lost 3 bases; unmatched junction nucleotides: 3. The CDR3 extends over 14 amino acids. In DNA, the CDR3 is TGTGCCAGCAGCTGGACAGGTGTCTACAATGAGCAGTTCTTC. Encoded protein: CASSWTGVYNEQFF.

The CDR3 DNA is TGTGCCAGCAGCATAAGGATTGGACAGGGGCCAGTGGAGCAGTACTTC. Its translation is CASSIRIGQGPVEQYF. This chain connects TRBV21-1 to TRBJ2-7; TRBD1 was called by the table and not checked on the DNA. TRBV21-1 is given as a pseudogene. The CDR3 covers 16 residues.

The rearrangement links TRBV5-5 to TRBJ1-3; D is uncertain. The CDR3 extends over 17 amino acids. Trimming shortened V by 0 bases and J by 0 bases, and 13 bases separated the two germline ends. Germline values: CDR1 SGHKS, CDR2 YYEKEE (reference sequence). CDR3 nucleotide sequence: TGTGCCAGCAGCTTGGCCGGTAGGAGAAACTCTGGAAACACCATATATTTT. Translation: CASSLAGRRNSGNTIYF.

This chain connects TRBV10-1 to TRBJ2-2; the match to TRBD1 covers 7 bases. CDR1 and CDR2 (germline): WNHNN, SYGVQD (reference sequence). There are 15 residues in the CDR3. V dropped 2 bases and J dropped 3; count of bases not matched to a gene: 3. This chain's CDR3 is CASSEGTGDTGELFF. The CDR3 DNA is TGCGCCAGCAGTGAGGGCACAGGGGACACCGGGGAGCTGTTTTTT.

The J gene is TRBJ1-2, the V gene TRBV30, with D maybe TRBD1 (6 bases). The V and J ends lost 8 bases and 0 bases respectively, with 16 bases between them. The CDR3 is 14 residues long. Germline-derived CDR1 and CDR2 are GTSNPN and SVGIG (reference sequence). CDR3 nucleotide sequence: TGTGCCCTTCATCTCACAGGGCCTAACTATGGCTACACCTTC. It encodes CALHLTGPNYGYTF.

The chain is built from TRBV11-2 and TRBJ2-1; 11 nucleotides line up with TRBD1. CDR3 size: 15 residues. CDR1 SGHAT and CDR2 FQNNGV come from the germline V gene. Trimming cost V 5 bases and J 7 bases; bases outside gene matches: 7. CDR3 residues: CASSRTGGLLNEQFF. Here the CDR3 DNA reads TGTGCCAGCAGCAGGACAGGGGGCCTTTTAAATGAGCAGTTCTTC.

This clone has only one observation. The DNA of the CDR3 is TGTGCCAGCAGACAGGGGGACTATGGCTACACCTTC. Its protein is CASRQGDYGYTF. The V and J genes are TRBV12-3 or TRBV12-4 and TRBJ1-2; 8 bases match TRBD1. The V segment lost 6 bases and the J segment 3 bases; nucleotides outside the gene matches: 0. The CDR3 has 12 amino acids.

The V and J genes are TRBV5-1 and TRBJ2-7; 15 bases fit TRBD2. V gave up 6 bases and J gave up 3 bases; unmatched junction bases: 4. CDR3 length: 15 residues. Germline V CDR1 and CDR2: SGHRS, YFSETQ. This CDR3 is CASTVGLAGGYEQYF. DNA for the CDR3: TGCGCCAGCACCGTGGGACTAGCGGGAGGCTACGAGCAGTACTTC.

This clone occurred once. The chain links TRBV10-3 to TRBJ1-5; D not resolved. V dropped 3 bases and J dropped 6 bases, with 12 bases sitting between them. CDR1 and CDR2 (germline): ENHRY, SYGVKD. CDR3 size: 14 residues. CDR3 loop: CAISEVREGQPQHF. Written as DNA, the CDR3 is TGTGCCATCAGTGAAGTCCGGGAAGGTCAGCCCCAGCATTTT.

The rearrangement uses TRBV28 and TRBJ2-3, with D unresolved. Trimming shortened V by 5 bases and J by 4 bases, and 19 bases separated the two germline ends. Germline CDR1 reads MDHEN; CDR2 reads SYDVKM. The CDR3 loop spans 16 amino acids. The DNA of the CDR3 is TGTGCCAGCAGTCCCAATACAATTCGCGGTTCAGATACGCAGTATTTT. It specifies CASSPNTIRGSDTQYF.

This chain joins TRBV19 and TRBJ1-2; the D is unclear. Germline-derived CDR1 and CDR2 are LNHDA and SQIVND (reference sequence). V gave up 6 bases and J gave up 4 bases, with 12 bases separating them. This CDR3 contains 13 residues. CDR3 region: CASRTGMSYGYTF. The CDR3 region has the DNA TGTGCCAGTAGGACGGGAATGTCCTATGGCTACACCTTC.

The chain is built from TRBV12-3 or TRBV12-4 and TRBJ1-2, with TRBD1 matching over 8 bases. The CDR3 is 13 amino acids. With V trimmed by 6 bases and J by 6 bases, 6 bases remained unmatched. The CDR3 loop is CASRTRQGHGYTF. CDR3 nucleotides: TGTGCCAGCAGAACACGACAGGGGCATGGCTACACCTTC.

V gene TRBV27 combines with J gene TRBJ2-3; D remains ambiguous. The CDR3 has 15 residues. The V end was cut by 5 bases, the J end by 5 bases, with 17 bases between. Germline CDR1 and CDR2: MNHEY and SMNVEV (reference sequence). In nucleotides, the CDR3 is TGTGCCAGCAGTCCTCACCGAGGAGTAATAGATACGCAGTATTTT. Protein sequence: CASSPHRGVIDTQYF.

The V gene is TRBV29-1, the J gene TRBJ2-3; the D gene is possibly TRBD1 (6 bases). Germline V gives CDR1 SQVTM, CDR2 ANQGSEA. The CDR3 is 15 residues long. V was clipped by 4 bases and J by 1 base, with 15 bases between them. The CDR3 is CSVAQGTGRTDTQYF. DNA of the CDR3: TGCAGCGTTGCGCAGGGAACAGGGCGCACAGATACGCAGTATTTT.

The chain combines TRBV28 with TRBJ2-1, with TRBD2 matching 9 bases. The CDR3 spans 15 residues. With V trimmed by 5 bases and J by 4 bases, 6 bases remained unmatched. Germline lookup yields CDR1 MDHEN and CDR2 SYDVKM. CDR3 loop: CASSESGRFYNEQFF. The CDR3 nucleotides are TGTGCCAGCAGTGAGAGCGGGAGGTTTTACAATGAGCAGTTCTTC.

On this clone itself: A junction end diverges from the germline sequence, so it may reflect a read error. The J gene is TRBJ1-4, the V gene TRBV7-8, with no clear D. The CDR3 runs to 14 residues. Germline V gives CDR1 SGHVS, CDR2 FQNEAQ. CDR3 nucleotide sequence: TGTGCCAGCGGCTTCGTAGGGAGTAATGAAAAACTGTTTTTT. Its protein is CASGFVGSNEKLFF.